These 29 T cell receptor beta chains originate from one sample sequenced in a study of T cells after posttransplantation cyclophosphamide (dated by TCRdb to the mid-2010s). The method was the immunoSEQ multiplex PCR assay. This is the immuneACCESS table as TCRdb keeps it, with only in-frame sequences that have V and J called. A part of the clones is gone; compared with another copy, unresolved V genes explain less than half, and the rest is unexplained. In this sample the table shows roughly 12,000 clones, 85% to 95% of which occur a single time. The ten largest clones represent around 0.3% of the sample. The sequencing sample was made of naive CD8+ T cells sorted from PBMCs. The receptors stem from a man aged 30 to 45 in good health and a related stem cell transplant donor.

The chain has TRBV4-2 and TRBJ2-3, with TRBD2 as a possible D gene (6 bases). The CDR3 has 16 amino acids. V was trimmed by 3 bases and J by 4 bases, leaving 17 bases between them. The germline gives CDR1 LGHNA, CDR2 YNFKEQ. CDR3 sequence (DNA): TGTGCCAGCAGCCAGGAGACACTAGCTCGCCCAGATACGCAGTATTTT. It specifies CASSQETLARPDTQYF.

This sequence joins TRBV27 and TRBJ2-1; D perhaps matches TRBD1 (5 bases). V was cut by 2 bases and J by 8 bases, with 16 bases left in between. CDR3 length equals 15 residues. Germline CDR1 is MNHEY and CDR2 is SMNVEV (reference sequence). CDR3 nucleotide sequence: TGTGCCAGCAGTTTAAAAGGTCTTTCAGGGTATGAGCAGTTCTTC. Translating it yields CASSLKGLSGYEQFF.

This chain connects TRBV2 to TRBJ2-1; 10 bases align to TRBD2. This CDR3 spans 15 amino acids. V was clipped by 3 bases and J by 8 bases; unmatched bases: 7. Germline V gene lookup returns CDR1 SNHLY and CDR2 FYNNEI. CDR3 DNA: TGTGCCAGCAGTGAGGTAGCGGGGGGCAAGGATGAGCAGTTCTTC. As protein: CASSEVAGGKDEQFF.

The V and J genes are TRBV6-5 and TRBJ2-5, with a weak D call TRBD1 (5 bases). The V end was cut by 0 bases, the J end by 2 bases, with 7 bases between. Germline-derived CDR1 and CDR2 are MNHEY and SVGAGI. CDR3 length: 14 residues. Here the CDR3 reads CASSYSGQQETQYF. The CDR3 DNA reads TGTGCCAGCAGTTACTCTGGACAACAAGAGACCCAGTACTTC.

The gene calls are TRBV11-2 and TRBJ2-1; perhaps TRBD1 as D (5 bases). The length of the CDR3 is 16 residues. Germline-derived CDR1 and CDR2 are SGHAT and FQNNGV. The V end was cut by 1 base, the J end by 4 bases, with 14 bases between. In DNA form, the CDR3 reads TGTGCCAGCAGCTTAGGGCTAACGACAGTATACAATGAGCAGTTCTTC. Residues: CASSLGLTTVYNEQFF.

This clone was recorded only once. The CDR3 reads CALRPAGGSTDTQYF. Written as DNA, the CDR3 is TGCGCCCTCCGCCCGGCGGGGGGGAGCACAGATACGCAGTATTTT. The rearrangement uses TRBV5-1 and TRBJ2-3, with TRBD2 matching 9 bases. The junction had 9 bases not matched to a gene; V was cut back by 10 bases and J by 0 bases. In germline, CDR1 is SGHRS, CDR2 YFSETQ. This CDR3 is 15 amino acids long.

The chain couples TRBV7-7 to TRBJ1-3, with D tentatively TRBD1 (6 bases). Germline V CDR1 and CDR2: SSHAT, FNYEAQ (reference sequence). CDR3 length: 17 amino acids. V was cut by 5 bases and J by 4 bases, with 21 bases left in between. The CDR3 nucleotides are TGTGCCAGCAGCCCAGGCTGGGGGCAGCTGGCGGGAAACACCATATATTTT. Its translation is CASSPGWGQLAGNTIYF.

This CDR3 reads CASSLFERGQETQYF. The CDR3 coding sequence is TGCGCCAGCAGCTTGTTTGAAAGGGGTCAAGAGACCCAGTACTTC. The rearrangement links TRBV5-1 to TRBJ2-5; the D gene is possibly TRBD1 (5 bases). CDR3 length: 15 amino acids. V was trimmed by 1 base and J by 2 bases, leaving 12 bases between them. Germline V CDR1 and CDR2: SGHRS, YFSETQ. Complete variable domain (other parts from reference TRBV5-1 and TRBJ2-5): KAGVTQTPRYLIKTRGQQVTLSCSPISGHRSVSWYQQTPGQGLQFLFEYFSETQRNKGNFPGRFSGRQFSNSRSEMNVSTLELGDSALYLCASSLFERGQETQYFGPGTRLLVL.

The chain recombines TRBV6-5 with TRBJ1-2; possibly TRBD1 for D (5 bases). V dropped 2 bases and J dropped 8 bases, with 12 bases sitting between them. Per the germline V gene, CDR1 is MNHEY and CDR2 is SVGAGI. The CDR3 loop spans 13 amino acids. CDR3 in amino acids: CASSYRDLSGYTF. The CDR3 DNA sequence: TGTGCCAGCAGTTACCGGGACTTGTCAGGCTACACCTTC.

The chain joins TRBV29-1 to TRBJ2-7; 9 positions agree with TRBD2. The CDR3 loop spans 14 amino acids. Trimming cost V 4 bases and J 6 bases; bases outside gene matches: 10. Germline CDR1 and CDR2: SQVTM and ANQGSEA. The CDR3 is CSVGTGGGALEQYF. Written as DNA, the CDR3 is TGCAGCGTTGGGACGGGCGGGGGGGCCCTCGAGCAGTACTTC.

The V call is TRBV5-6, the J call TRBJ2-3; D perhaps matches TRBD2 (5 bases). The germline V gene encodes CDR1 SGHDT and CDR2 YYEEEE. The CDR3 spans 16 residues. Trimming pared 4 bases from V and 2 bases from J, leaving 17 bases between. CDR3 region: CASSKGSGVSTDTQYF. DNA of the CDR3: TGTGCCAGCAGCAAGGGTTCCGGGGTCTCCACAGATACGCAGTATTTT.

The chain employs TRBV7-9 and TRBJ2-1, with 8 positions matching TRBD2. The germline V gene encodes CDR1 SEHNR and CDR2 FQNEAQ (reference sequence). The CDR3 totals 15 residues. V gave up 5 bases and J gave up 5 bases; unmatched junction bases: 8. CDR3 nucleotide sequence: TGTGCCAGCAGCCCTCAGCGGGGGTCCGACAATGAGCAGTTCTTC. As protein: CASSPQRGSDNEQFF.

The chain is built from TRBV4-3 and TRBJ1-3; no reliable D call. Germline lookup yields CDR1 LGHNA and CDR2 YSLEER. The CDR3 consists of 16 residues. The V end was cut by 0 bases, the J end by 0 bases, with 9 bases between. The CDR3 region is CASSQDWRDSGNTIYF. The DNA of the CDR3 is TGCGCCAGCAGCCAAGATTGGAGGGACTCTGGAAACACCATATATTTT.

This chain uses TRBV5-4 with TRBJ2-2, with TRBD1 as a possible D gene (6 bases). The length of the CDR3 is 15 residues. CDR1 is SGHNT, CDR2 YYREEE, per germline (reference sequence). The ends were cut back, 0 bases at V and 3 bases at J, with 9 bases in the middle. CDR3 nucleotides: TGTGCCAGCAGCTTGGAGGGGGTCTACACCGGGGAGCTGTTTTTT. As protein: CASSLEGVYTGELFF.

This clone appeared a single time. V usage is TRBV11-2 and J usage is TRBJ2-7, with D uncertain. The CDR3 is 13 amino acids. V was trimmed by 1 base and J by 2 bases, leaving 6 bases between them. Germline V gene sequence: CDR1 SGHAT, CDR2 FQNNGV. The CDR3 bases are TGTGCCAGCAGCTTAGGGCAGACCTACGAGCAGTACTTC. Its translation: CASSLGQTYEQYF.

The chain carries TRBV4-1 and TRBJ1-2; 10 nucleotides align to TRBD1. This CDR3 region has 16 residues. Germline trimming cut 5 bases from V and 3 bases from J; bases unmatched to any gene: 9. In germline, CDR1 is MGHRA, CDR2 YSYEKL. The DNA for the CDR3 is TGCGCCAGCAGCAAATCCGGGACAGGGGACTACTATGGCTACACCTTC. Protein: CASSKSGTGDYYGYTF.

Only a few counts were recorded for this clone. The V and J genes are TRBV10-1 and TRBJ1-1; 7 positions match TRBD1. This CDR3 contains 15 residues. CDR1 and CDR2 (germline): WNHNN, SYGVQD (reference sequence). Trimming took 0 bases from V and 0 from J; bases not matched to a gene: 1. CDR3 DNA: TGCGCCAGCAGTGAGTCGACAGGGATGAACACTGAAGCTTTCTTT. Amino acid sequence: CASSESTGMNTEAFF.

The V call is TRBV4-2, the J call TRBJ1-1, with TRBD1 matching 8 bases. J gave up 4 bases and V 2 bases, and 3 bases lay outside the gene matches. This CDR3 contains 14 residues. Germline V gives CDR1 LGHNA, CDR2 YNFKEQ. The CDR3 DNA reads TGTGCCAGCAGCCAACGAGGACAGGGCACTGAAGCTTTCTTT. Translated: CASSQRGQGTEAFF.

The chain carries TRBV28 and TRBJ2-2, with 10 bases identical to TRBD1. Germline V gene data show CDR1 as MDHEN and CDR2 as SYDVKM. The CDR3 runs 18 residues. The V gene end was trimmed by 3 bases and the J gene end by 3 bases; junction bases not matched to a gene: 10. The chain's CDR3 is CASSFSLGQGRYTGELFF. The DNA of the CDR3 is TGTGCCAGCAGTTTCAGCCTGGGACAGGGGAGATACACCGGGGAGCTGTTTTTT.

The V and J genes are TRBV6-5 and TRBJ2-1; 9 bases match TRBD2. The germline V gene encodes CDR1 MNHEY and CDR2 SVGAGI. This CDR3 contains 15 residues. V shed 6 bases, J shed 2 bases, and the junction held 5 bases outside the gene matches. CDR3 loop: CASSQLAGTYNEQFF. The CDR3 nucleotides are TGTGCCAGCAGCCAGCTAGCGGGGACCTACAATGAGCAGTTCTTC.

V is TRBV7-9 and J is TRBJ2-7; a possible D gene is TRBD2 (5 bases). The CDR3 contains 13 residues. Trimming pared 5 bases from V and 3 bases from J, leaving 11 bases between. Germline CDR1 is SEHNR and CDR2 is FQNEAQ (reference sequence). In DNA form, the CDR3 reads TGTGCCAGCAGCCCAACCGGGGACTACGAGCAGTACTTC. This gives the protein CASSPTGDYEQYF. Drawing the rest from reference TRBV7-9 and TRBJ2-7, the complete variable domain is DTGVSQNPRHKITKRGQNVTFRCDPISEHNRLYWYRQTLGQGPEFLTYFQNEAQLEKSRLLSDRFSAERPKGSFSTLEIQRTEQGDSAMYLCASSPTGDYEQYFGPGTRLTVT.

This clone was recorded once. The V gene is TRBV7-9, the J gene TRBJ2-7; 10 positions match TRBD1. The CDR3 extends over 16 amino acids. Unmatched junction bases numbered 4, after V lost 0 bases and J lost 2 bases. Germline V gene data show CDR1 as SEHNR and CDR2 as FQNEAQ (reference sequence). CDR3 amino acids: CASSLAPGQGPYEQYF. The CDR3 DNA sequence: TGTGCCAGCAGCTTAGCCCCGGGACAGGGGCCCTACGAGCAGTACTTC.

This chain uses TRBV9 with TRBJ1-1; 10 nucleotides align to TRBD1. Germline CDR1 is SGDLS and CDR2 is YYNGEE. V was pared by 4 bases and J by 0 bases, with 3 bases of the junction left unmatched. The CDR3 runs to 15 residues. CDR3 sequence reads: CASSPGQGLNTEAFF. The CDR3 region has the DNA TGTGCCAGCAGCCCGGGACAGGGGTTGAACACTGAAGCTTTCTTT.

As DNA, the CDR3 is TGTGCCAGCAGCTCACCTACCGGGACAGGGCCCTACGAGCAGTACTTC. This translates into CASSSPTGTGPYEQYF. This chain links TRBV7-6 with TRBJ2-7; 9 bases match TRBD1. The germline CDR1 and CDR2 sequences are SGHVS and FNYEAQ. The CDR3 loop spans 16 amino acids. V lost 4 bases and J lost 2; bases outside the gene matches: 9.

This chain links TRBV29-1 with TRBJ2-3; 7 bases fit TRBD1. The V segment lost 7 bases and the J segment 0 bases; nucleotides outside the gene matches: 13. The length of the CDR3 is 16 residues. Germline V lookup: CDR1 SQVTM, CDR2 ANQGSEA. CDR3 sequence: CSAVLIGTASTDTQYF. CDR3 nucleotides: TGCAGCGCTGTACTCATTGGGACAGCTAGCACAGATACGCAGTATTTT.

The chain has TRBV6-5 and TRBJ1-1; D remains unclear. CDR3 length: 14 amino acids. Germline assignment: CDR1 MNHEY and CDR2 SVGAGI. V dropped 0 bases and J dropped 2 bases, with 7 bases sitting between them. The CDR3 bases are TGTGCCAGCAGTTACTCAGGGAGTAACACTGAAGCTTTCTTT. It yields the protein CASSYSGSNTEAFF.

The chain employs TRBV14 and TRBJ2-6; D is ambiguous. Germline V CDR1 and CDR2: SGHDN, FVKESK. The V end lost 4 bases, the J end lost 0 bases, and 7 bases lay between the germline ends. This CDR3 is 15 amino acids long. The CDR3, as DNA: TGTGCCAGCAGCCCCCTTAGCTCTGGGGCCAACGTCCTGACTTTC. This sequence encodes CASSPLSSGANVLTF.

The chain couples TRBV28 to TRBJ2-7; D possibly corresponds to TRBD1 (6 bases). The CDR3 sequence is 12 residues long. Trimming pared 6 bases from V and 6 bases from J, leaving 12 bases between. Germline lookup yields CDR1 MDHEN and CDR2 SYDVKM. CDR3 residues: CASRITGLEQYF. CDR3 bases: TGTGCCAGCAGGATAACAGGGCTCGAGCAGTACTTC. Combining the CDR3 with reference TRBV28 and TRBJ2-7 gives the whole variable domain DVKVTQSSRYLVKRTGEKVFLECVQDMDHENMFWYRQDPGLGLRLIYFSYDVKMKEKGDIPEGYSVSREKKERFSLILESASTNQTSMYLCASRITGLEQYFGPGTRLTVT.

The gene calls are TRBV27 and TRBJ2-4; 8 bases line up with TRBD1. Germline V CDR1 and CDR2: MNHEY, SMNVEV (reference sequence). CDR3 length: 15 amino acids. V was pared by 1 base and J by 9 bases, with 8 bases of the junction left unmatched. CDR3 DNA sequence: TGTGCCAGCAGTTTATTTGCCCAGGGGGCAGGCATTCAGTACTTC. Its translation is CASSLFAQGAGIQYF.